This T cell receptor (beta chain) was profiled in a study of T cells in Graves' hyperthyroidism and ophthalmopathy. Study findings and constraints: For ophthalmopathy, model prediction preceded onset by a median around 7 months. Clonotypes that were expanded in thyroid above 0.001 mostly appeared in blood too. Ophthalmopathy was separated from stable hyperthyroidism by a 13 V-J model.

Template material for amplifying TCR beta CDR3 regions consisted of RNA transcripts. First-round RT-PCR targeting the TCR CDR3 was performed with the HTBI primer set. TCRdb passed the multiplex PCR reads through MiXCR, listing each CDR3 protein once. This table holds around 540,000 distinct CDR3 sequences, about 45% found once. V was pared by 4 bases and J by 8 bases, with 14 bases of the junction left unmatched. The CDR3 extends over 15 amino acids. Germline-derived CDR1 and CDR2 are SGHRS and YFSETQ. A remark on this clonotype: The target antigen is unknown.

Exclusion of a patient resulted from uncontrolled infection, other autoimmune disease, pregnancy or lactation. The chain recombines TRBV5-1 with TRBJ1-2; 7 bases agree with TRBD1. Material for sequencing was peripheral blood or thyroid tissue (not recorded which). This TCR was sampled from a woman aged 18-35 years with Graves' hyperthyroidism. The CDR3 DNA is TGCGCCAGCAGCCTGGAACAGACAGGGCCTCGGGGCTACACCTTC. This translates into CASSLEQTGPRGYTF.